These T cell receptor beta chains were read from a single sample in a study of T cells in Graves' hyperthyroidism and ophthalmopathy. TCRdb ran MiXCR on the multiplex PCR reads and lists one entry per CDR3 protein. This table holds 250,000 to 300,000 distinct CDR3 sequences, about an eighth found once. The sequenced sample was blood. These TCRs come from a woman aged 25 to 45 with Graves' hyperthyroidism that later progressed to Graves' ophthalmopathy. Each CDR3 is given with its conserved first and last residue. The D gene is left open where the match is weak. Rows give clone size only sometimes, using once, few, many, or a class for an expanded clone.

clone size,D gene,CDR3 length,J gene,V gene,CDR3 DNA,CDR3 protein
few,TRBD1,16,TRBJ2-4,TRBV4-1,TGCGCCAGCAGTCGAGACAGGGGGCTTACCAAAAACATTCAGTACTTC,CASSRDRGLTKNIQYF
-,-,14,TRBJ1-1,TRBV20-1,TGCAGTGCTCCCGGGGAGGGGCGTGGAGCTGAAGCTTTCTTT,CSAPGEGRGAEAFF
-,-,16,TRBJ2-1,TRBV6-6,TGTGCCAGCAGTTACTCGGTTCTCCGGGCGACCAATGAGCAGTTCTTC,CASSYSVLRATNEQFF
many,-,16,TRBJ1-6,TRBV7-2,TGTGCCAGCAGCTTAGTCCGTAGCTCCTATAATTCACCCCTCCACTTT,CASSLVRSSYNSPLHF
many,-,15,TRBJ2-1,TRBV3-1,TGTGCCAGCAGCCAAGAGCGGACAGACTACAATGAGCAGTTCTTC,CASSQERTDYNEQFF
many,-,13,TRBJ2-4,TRBV7-2,TGTGCCAGCAGCAGGGGGGCCAAAAACATTCAGTACTTC,CASSRGAKNIQYF
-,TRBD1,13,TRBJ1-4,TRBV29-1,TGCAGCGCTACCGGGACAGGGGGAGTAAAACTGTTTTTT,CSATGTGGVKLFF
many,TRBD2,15,TRBJ2-5,TRBV12-3/TRBV12-4,TGTGCCAGCAGTCACGGGGCTTTGCGGGGGGAGACCCAGTACTTC,CASSHGALRGETQYF
many,-,15,TRBJ1-3,TRBV7-2,TGTGCCAGCAGCGCCGCCGTAGAGCCGGGAAACACCATATATTTT,CASSAAVEPGNTIYF
many,-,12,TRBJ2-1,TRBV11-2,TGTGCCAGCAGCTCTGCCCACAATGAGCAGTTCTTC,CASSSAHNEQFF
many,TRBD1,14,TRBJ1-5,TRBV6-1,TGTGCCACGGAAGACAGGGGTGGAAGTCAGCCCCAGCATTTT,CATEDRGGSQPQHF
many,TRBD1,17,TRBJ2-2,TRBV5-1,TGCGCCAGCAGCCCGAGCCGGGACAGCGCGAACACCGGGGAGCTGTTTTTT,CASSPSRDSANTGELFF
-,TRBD2,15,TRBJ2-1,TRBV3-1,TGTGCCAGCAGCCTTCGGACTAGCTACGGCAATGAGCAGTTCTTC,CASSLRTSYGNEQFF
many,TRBD1,15,TRBJ2-7,TRBV28,TGTGCCAGCAGTTCCCCGGGACAGGAGGACAACGAGCAGTACTTC,CASSSPGQEDNEQYF
many,-,13,TRBJ2-2,TRBV4-1,TGCGCCAGCAGCCATCTGAACACCGGGGAGCTGTTTTTT,CASSHLNTGELFF
-,-,20,TRBJ1-1,TRBV12-3/TRBV12-4,TGTGCCAGCAGGGACTGGGAACTAAAAGGGGGGTTTAGGGGCAACACTGAAGCTTTCTTT,CASRDWELKGGFRGNTEAFF
-,TRBD2,16,TRBJ2-7,TRBV4-3,TGCGCCAGCAGCCAAGTTGCTAGCGGGATAGCCTACGAGCAGTACTTC,CASSQVASGIAYEQYF
few,-,14,TRBJ1-2,TRBV15,TGTGCCACCAGCAGAGCCGACAGTCTCTATGGCTACACCTTC,CATSRADSLYGYTF
many,TRBD1,15,TRBJ1-5,TRBV15,TGTGCCACCCAAAAGGACAGGGGCCCTGGTCAGCCCCAGCATTTT,CATQKDRGPGQPQHF
few,-,15,TRBJ2-1,TRBV20-1,TGCAGTGCTAAGGGGGAAGGGAGCTCCTACAATGAGCAGTTCTTC,CSAKGEGSSYNEQFF
many,-,18,TRBJ1-6,TRBV20-1,TGCAGTGCTAGAGATATTTGGGACAAAGAGGGTGTCGGTTCACCCCTCCACTTT,CSARDIWDKEGVGSPLHF
many,-,15,TRBJ2-3,TRBV3-1,TGTGCCAGCAGCCCGTTACGTTCTAGCACAGATACGCAGTATTTT,CASSPLRSSTDTQYF
many,-,14,TRBJ2-2,TRBV27,TGTGCCAGCAGTTTATCAAGCGTATCCGGGGAGCTGTTTTTT,CASSLSSVSGELFF
many,-,15,TRBJ2-7,TRBV12-3/TRBV12-4,TGTGCCAGCAGTTTCCGGGCAGGCGCGGCCTACGAGCAGTACTTC,CASSFRAGAAYEQYF
few,TRBD1,17,TRBJ1-1,TRBV6-1,TGTGCCAGCAGTTGGACAGGGGCCCAGCGGATGAACACTGAAGCTTTCTTT,CASSWTGAQRMNTEAFF
many,-,13,TRBJ2-3,TRBV7-2,TGTGCCAGCAGCTTAGCGCGGAGGTATACGCAGTATTTT,CASSLARRYTQYF
few,-,13,TRBJ2-5,TRBV27,TGTGCCAGCAAAATGACGGACCAAGAGACCCAGTACTTC,CASKMTDQETQYF
few,-,15,TRBJ1-3,TRBV14,TGTGCCAGCAGCCAAGATGGGAGGGCTGGAAACACCATATATTTT,CASSQDGRAGNTIYF
many,-,13,TRBJ2-7,TRBV27,TGTGCCAGCAGTTTTGGGGCGGCCTACGAGCAGTACTTC,CASSFGAAYEQYF
many,TRBD2,16,TRBJ2-3,TRBV11-1,TGTGCCAGCAGCTCTGGGGGCCTAGCGGGCCCAGATACGCAGTATTTT,CASSSGGLAGPDTQYF
many,TRBD2,14,TRBJ2-1,TRBV7-6,TGTGCCAGCAGCCCCCCGGGACTAGACAATGAGCAGTTCTTC,CASSPPGLDNEQFF
many,TRBD1,15,TRBJ2-5,TRBV27,TGTGCCAGCAGTTTAGTTCAGGGACAGCGGGAGACCCAGTACTTC,CASSLVQGQRETQYF
many,-,15,TRBJ2-5,TRBV7-7,TGTGCTAGCAGCGTTAGCGGCAGTAAGGGAGAGACCCAGTACTTC,CASSVSGSKGETQYF
many,-,15,TRBJ2-7,TRBV6-2/TRBV6-3,TGTGCCAGCAGCACCGATGCGACAGGAGCCTACGAGCAGTACTTC,CASSTDATGAYEQYF
many,-,15,TRBJ2-5,TRBV18,TGTGCCAGCTCACCCGACCGGGACAACCAAGAGACCCAGTACTTC,CASSPDRDNQETQYF